One sample yielded the 3 T cell receptor beta chains listed below, sequenced in a study of regulatory T cells in long-lasting Graves disease. Sequencing libraries for TCR beta were prepared with iRepertoire HTBI primers and Arm-PCR of CDR3 regions. TCRdb redid the calling of the multiplex PCR reads with MiXCR, one entry per CDR3 protein. The sample includes roughly 420,000 distinct CDR3 sequences, roughly 15% of them seen just once. Time point meaning: newly diagnosed GD, antithyroid drugs for less than 3 months. Making the TCR library involved RNA that had been extracted from PBMCs. The same specimen was also included in a second study, on T cells in Graves' hyperthyroidism and ophthalmopathy.

The sequencing here drew on peripheral blood mononuclear cells (PBMCs), taken at new diagnosis, from a patient treated with antithyroid drugs. Receptors originate from a woman aged 18 to 35 with Graves disease.

This clonotype showed up many times. This sequence joins TRBV4-1 and TRBJ1-2; 11 bases fit TRBD1. This CDR3 comprises 17 residues. Germline CDR1 and CDR2: MGHRA and YSYEKL. Trimming took 0 bases from V and 3 from J; bases not matched to a gene: 6. CDR3 bases: TGCGCCAGCAGCCAAGACCGGACAGGGGGCTGGGACTATGGCTACACCTTC. Protein sequence: CASSQDRTGGWDYGYTF.

This clonotype was observed at least ten times. One end of the junction varies from germline; a read error may be responsible. The chain recombines TRBV6-1 with TRBJ1-5, with 7 positions matching TRBD1. The V gene's germline CDR1 is MNHNS and CDR2 SASEGT. The CDR3 has 14 residues. CDR3 sequence (DNA): TGTGCCAGCAGTGAAGGACAGGGTGTTCAGCCCCAACATTTT. This translates into CASSEGQGVQPQHF.

This clonotype was counted only a few times. This chain links TRBV5-1 with TRBJ2-3; 7 bases agree with TRBD1. The junction had 14 bases not matched to a gene; V was cut back by 6 bases and J by 1 base. Per the germline V gene, CDR1 is SGHRS and CDR2 is YFSETQ. This CDR3 comprises 17 residues. The chain's CDR3 is CASTISSTGYGTDTQYF. CDR3 DNA: TGCGCCAGCACCATATCCTCGACAGGGTACGGCACAGATACGCAGTATTTT.